This T cell receptor beta chain came from a study of identifying expanded T cells in peripheral blood. Broader study findings: Across healthy donors, higher total template counts meant significantly greater approximately two-week count variance. Differentially abundant clones: approximately 1.3 between replicates, 15 to 17 at about 13 days, more than 18 at four.

Collection occurred without any documented infections or immune events in donors. The repertoire was sequenced with immunoSEQ multiplex PCR; TCRdb's copy has only in-frame clones and lacks some. The sample lists tens of thousands of clones, more than 70% occurring once. Of note for this clone: Its cognate antigen is unknown.

The CDR3 sequence is 14 residues long. In germline, CDR1 is SGHTA, CDR2 FQGNSA. The V and J ends lost 4 bases and 4 bases, in that order; junction bases with no gene match: 2. The material sequenced was blood. The V gene is TRBV7-2, the J gene TRBJ1-5, with 9 nucleotides matching TRBD1. This receptor was taken from a person between 18 and 75 years old in good health. The CDR3 region has the DNA TGTGCCAGCAGCTCAGACAGGGGGAATCAGCCCCAGCATTTT. Amino acid sequence: CASSSDRGNQPQHF.